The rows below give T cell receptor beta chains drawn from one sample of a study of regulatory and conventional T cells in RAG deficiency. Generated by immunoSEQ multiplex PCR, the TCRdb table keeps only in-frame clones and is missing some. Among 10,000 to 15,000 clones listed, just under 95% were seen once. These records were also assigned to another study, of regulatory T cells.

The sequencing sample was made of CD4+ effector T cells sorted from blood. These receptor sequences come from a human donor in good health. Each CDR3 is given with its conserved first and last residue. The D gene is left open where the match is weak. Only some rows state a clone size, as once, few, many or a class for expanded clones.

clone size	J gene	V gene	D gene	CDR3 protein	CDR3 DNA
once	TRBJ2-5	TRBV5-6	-	CASSLVGRGGETQYF	TGTGCCAGCAGCTTGGTTGGCAGGGGGGGAGAGACCCAGTACTTC
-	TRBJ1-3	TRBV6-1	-	CASRTGDSGNTIYF	TGTGCCAGCAGGACGGGGGACTCTGGAAACACCATATATTTT
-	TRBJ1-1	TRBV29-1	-	CSVEGEDSANTEAFF	TGCAGCGTTGAAGGGGAGGACAGTGCCAACACTGAAGCTTTCTTT
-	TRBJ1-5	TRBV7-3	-	CASSFQTGNQPQHF	TGTGCCAGCAGCTTTCAAACGGGCAATCAGCCCCAGCATTTT
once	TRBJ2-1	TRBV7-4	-	CASSFGRSGIASYNEQFF	TGTGCCAGCAGCTTCGGACGTAGCGGTATAGCCTCCTACAATGAGCAGTTCTTC
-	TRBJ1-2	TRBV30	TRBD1	CAWSAPDRVYGYTF	TGTGCCTGGAGTGCCCCTGACAGGGTCTATGGCTACACCTTC
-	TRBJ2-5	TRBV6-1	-	CASSHTGTDQETQYF	TGTGCCAGCAGCCACACCGGGACGGACCAAGAGACCCAGTACTTC
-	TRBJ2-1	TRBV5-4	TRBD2	CASSFLGAGNEQFF	TGTGCCAGCAGCTTTCTAGGAGCGGGAAATGAGCAGTTCTTC
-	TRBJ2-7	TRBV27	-	CASRSTGRNYEQYF	TGTGCCAGCAGATCAACAGGGAGGAACTACGAGCAGTACTTC
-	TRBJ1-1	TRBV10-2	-	CASSRIMNTEAFF	TGCGCCAGCAGTCGAATCATGAACACTGAAGCTTTCTTT
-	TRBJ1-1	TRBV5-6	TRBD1	CASSGGDSLDEAFF	TGTGCCAGCAGCGGAGGGGACAGCCTGGATGAAGCTTTCTTT
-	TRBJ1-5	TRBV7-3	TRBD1	CASSPSGGNQPQHF	TGTGCCAGCAGTCCATCAGGGGGAAATCAGCCCCAGCATTTT
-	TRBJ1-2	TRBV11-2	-	CASSLDPGGGYTF	TGTGCCAGCAGCTTAGATCCCGGGGGCGGCTACACCTTC
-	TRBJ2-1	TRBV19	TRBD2	CASQTSGRAGGYNEQFF	TGTGCTTCCCAGACTAGCGGGAGGGCCGGGGGCTACAATGAGCAGTTCTTC
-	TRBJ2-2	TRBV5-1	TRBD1	CASSAGTGTGELFF	TGCGCCAGCAGCGCCGGGACAGGAACCGGGGAGCTGTTTTTT
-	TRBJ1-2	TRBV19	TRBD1	CASSADRGLNYGYTF	TGTGCCAGTAGCGCAGACAGGGGACTCAACTATGGCTACACCTTC
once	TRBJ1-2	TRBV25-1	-	CASSDIGIRYGYTF	TGTGCCAGCAGTGATATTGGGATTCGCTATGGCTACACCTTC
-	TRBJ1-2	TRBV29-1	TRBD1	CSSQGVFGYTF	TGCAGCTCCCAGGGGGTATTTGGCTACACCTTC
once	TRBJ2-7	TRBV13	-	CASSLRSYEQYF	TGTGCCAGCAGCTTACGGTCCTACGAGCAGTACTTC
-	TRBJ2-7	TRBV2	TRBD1	CARGQGYEQYF	TGTGCCAGGGGACAGGGCTACGAGCAGTACTTC
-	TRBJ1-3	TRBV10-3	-	CAIRESSGNTIYF	TGTGCCATCCGGGAGAGCTCTGGAAACACCATATATTTT
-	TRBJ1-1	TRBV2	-	CASRDQTTSEAFF	TGTGCCAGCAGGGATCAAACCACGTCTGAAGCTTTCTTT
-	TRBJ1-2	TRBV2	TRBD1	CASSTPRQGQHYGYTF	TGTGCCAGCAGTACACCGCGACAGGGTCAGCATTATGGCTACACCTTC
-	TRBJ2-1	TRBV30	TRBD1	CAWGRGTGVGNEQFF	TGTGCCTGGGGAAGGGGGACAGGGGTGGGCAATGAGCAGTTCTTC
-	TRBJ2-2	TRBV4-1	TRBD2	CASSHRWTGAGGLPGELFF	TGCGCCAGCAGCCACAGGTGGACCGGGGCGGGGGGCCTACCCGGGGAGCTGTTTTTT
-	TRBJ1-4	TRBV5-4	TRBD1	CASSPRDSNEKLFF	TGTGCCAGCAGCCCAAGGGACAGTAATGAAAAACTGTTTTTT
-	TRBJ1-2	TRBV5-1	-	CASSPGGGVGGYTF	TGCGCCAGCAGCCCAGGCGGGGGCGTTGGTGGCTACACCTTC
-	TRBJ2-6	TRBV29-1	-	CSVRGESSGANVLTF	TGCAGCGTCCGGGGAGAGAGCTCTGGGGCCAACGTCCTGACTTTC
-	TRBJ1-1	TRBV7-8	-	CASSLQGRGKRNTEAFF	TGTGCCAGCAGCTTACAGGGGCGGGGGAAGAGGAACACTGAAGCTTTCTTT
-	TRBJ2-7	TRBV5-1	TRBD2	CASSLEASTSGRAAYEQYF	TGCGCCAGCAGCCTGGAGGCATCGACTAGCGGGAGGGCGGCGTACGAGCAGTACTTC
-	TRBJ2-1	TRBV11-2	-	CASSSLGGGSSYNEQFF	TGTGCCAGCAGCTCCCTTGGTGGGGGGAGCTCCTACAATGAGCAGTTCTTC
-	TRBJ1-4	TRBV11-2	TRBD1	CASHQSGTARTNEKLFF	TGTGCCAGCCATCAATCCGGGACAGCAAGAACTAATGAAAAACTGTTTTTT
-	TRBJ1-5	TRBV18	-	CASSAGVGNQPQHF	TGTGCCAGCTCTGCAGGGGTGGGCAATCAGCCCCAGCATTTT
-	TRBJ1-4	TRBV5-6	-	CASSLRAGINEKLFF	TGTGCCAGCAGCTTGCGCGCAGGGATAAATGAAAAACTGTTTTTT
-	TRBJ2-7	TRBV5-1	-	CASKNTRAVDGEQYF	TGCGCCAGCAAAAACACCCGGGCCGTCGATGGCGAGCAGTACTTC
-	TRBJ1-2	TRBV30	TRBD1	CAWTRDRRNYGYTF	TGTGCCTGGACCAGGGACAGGAGAAACTATGGCTACACCTTC
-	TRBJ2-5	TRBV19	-	CASSIGTTNQETQYF	TGTGCCAGTAGTATAGGGACTACGAATCAAGAGACCCAGTACTTC
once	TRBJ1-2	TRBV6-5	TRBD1	CASATRDRAYGYTF	TGTGCCAGCGCGACCCGGGACAGGGCGTATGGCTACACCTTC
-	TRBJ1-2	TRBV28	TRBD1	CASIDRAGNGYTF	TGTGCCAGCATCGACAGGGCGGGAAATGGCTACACCTTC
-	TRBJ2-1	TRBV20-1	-	CSPRLVHEQFF	TGCAGTCCTCGACTAGTCCATGAGCAGTTCTTC
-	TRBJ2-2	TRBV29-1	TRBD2	CSVAYDGGGFANTGELFF	TGCAGCGTAGCATATGATGGGGGAGGGTTCGCGAACACCGGGGAGCTGTTTTTT
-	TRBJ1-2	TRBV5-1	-	CASRGVEYGYTF	TGCGCCAGCAGGGGGGTAGAGTATGGCTACACCTTC
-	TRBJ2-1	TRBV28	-	CASSLVDVSGIEQFF	TGTGCCAGCAGTTTAGTGGACGTATCCGGGATTGAGCAGTTCTTC
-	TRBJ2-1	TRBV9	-	CASSVEGDEQFF	TGTGCCAGCAGCGTAGAAGGGGATGAGCAGTTCTTC
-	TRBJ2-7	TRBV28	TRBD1	CASSLGGTGSWEQYF	TGTGCCAGCAGTTTAGGTGGGACAGGGTCTTGGGAGCAGTACTTC
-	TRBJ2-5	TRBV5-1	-	CASSKGPSIVQETQYF	TGCGCCAGCAGTAAAGGCCCCTCGATAGTCCAAGAGACCCAGTACTTC